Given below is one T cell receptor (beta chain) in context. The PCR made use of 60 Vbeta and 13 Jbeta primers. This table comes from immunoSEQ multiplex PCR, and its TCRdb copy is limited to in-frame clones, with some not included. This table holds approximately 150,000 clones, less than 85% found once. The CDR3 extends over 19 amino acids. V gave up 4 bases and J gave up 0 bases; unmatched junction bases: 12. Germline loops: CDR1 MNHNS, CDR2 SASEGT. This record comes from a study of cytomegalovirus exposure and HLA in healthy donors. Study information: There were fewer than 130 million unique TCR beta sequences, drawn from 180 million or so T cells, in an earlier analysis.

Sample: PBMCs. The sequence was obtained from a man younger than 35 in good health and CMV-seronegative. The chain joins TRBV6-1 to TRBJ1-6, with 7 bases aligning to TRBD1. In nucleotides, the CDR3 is TGTGCCAGCAGTGCTCTAACTGACAGGGAGAGCTCCTATAATTCACCCCTCCACTTT. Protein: CASSALTDRESSYNSPLHF.